These 8 T cell receptor beta chains originate from one sample sequenced in a study of shared clonotypes between healthy human individuals. Using immunoSEQ multiplex PCR, the repertoire was profiled, and TCRdb retains in-frame clones only, with some absent. Among under 550,000 clones listed, almost 97% were seen once. Sequencing was performed on naive CD4+ T cells sorted from blood. Subset defined: CD45RA+ positively selected. Source of these receptors: a woman aged 25 to 39 in good health.

The chain has TRBV28 and TRBJ2-7; 9 nucleotides match TRBD1. After removal of 2 bases from V and 9 bases from J, the junction contained 14 bases not matched to a gene. CDR1 and CDR2 from the germline V gene are MDHEN and SYDVKM. This CDR3 comprises 16 residues. CDR3 protein: CASSLRRGTGTLGQYF. For the CDR3, the DNA is TGTGCCAGCAGTTTAAGGAGGGGGACAGGGACCCTTGGGCAGTACTTC. The full variable domain, completed using reference TRBV28 and TRBJ2-7, is DVKVTQSSRYLVKRTGEKVFLECVQDMDHENMFWYRQDPGLGLRLIYFSYDVKMKEKGDIPEGYSVSREKKERFSLILESASTNQTSMYLCASSLRRGTGTLGQYFGPGTRLTVT.

V gene TRBV4-1 combines with J gene TRBJ2-5; 10 nucleotides align to TRBD1. The J call may not be correct, given that the DNA end is closer to TRBJ2-7. The CDR3 sequence is 15 residues long. CDR1 and CDR2 (germline): MGHRA, YSYEKL. CDR3 DNA sequence: TGCGCCAGCAGCCTTTTAGACAGGGGGCTCGACGAGCAGTACTTC. Translating it yields CASSLLDRGLDEQYF.

The chain carries TRBV28 and TRBJ2-3, with D possibly TRBD2 on 5 matching bases. V was trimmed by 3 bases and J by 2 bases, leaving 15 bases between them. Germline V lookup: CDR1 MDHEN, CDR2 SYDVKM. CDR3 size: 16 residues. The DNA of the CDR3 is TGTGCCAGCAGTTTGACTTTCTCTAGCAACACAGATACGCAGTATTTT. Its protein is CASSLTFSSNTDTQYF.

The gene calls are TRBV11-1 and TRBJ2-5; TRBD2 matches 12 bases. TRBJ2-7 explains the end of the DNA better; the J call may be wrong. The CDR3 loop spans 14 amino acids. Germline CDR1 reads SGHAT; CDR2 reads FQDESV (reference sequence). The CDR3 bases are TGTGCCAGCAGCAACCTAGCGGGAGGGGACGAGCAGTACTTC. Amino acids: CASSNLAGGDEQYF.

The rearrangement links TRBV6-5 to TRBJ1-1; D may be TRBD1 (5 bases). Germline lookup yields CDR1 MNHEY and CDR2 SVGAGI. This CDR3 region has 15 residues. V was cut by 0 bases and J by 1 base, with 9 bases left in between. The CDR3 sequence is CASSYSREGNTEAFF. In DNA, the CDR3 is TGTGCCAGCAGTTACTCCAGGGAGGGGAACACTGAAGCTTTCTTT.

CDR3 coding DNA: TGTGCCAGCAGCCAGGGGCAGGGGCCCCAGCATTTT. Its translation is CASSQGQGPQHF. The chain uses TRBV14 and TRBJ1-5; a possible D gene is TRBD1 (5 bases). V shed 3 bases and J shed 9 bases, with 9 bases lying between them. Germline V CDR1 and CDR2: SGHDN, FVKESK. The CDR3 length is 12 residues.

The V call is TRBV28, the J call TRBJ1-1, with 9 bases aligning to TRBD1. Germline V gene data show CDR1 as MDHEN and CDR2 as SYDVKM. The CDR3 runs 14 residues. After removal of 4 bases from V and 5 bases from J, the junction contained 5 bases not matched to a gene. CDR3 in amino acids: CASSSGTGMTEAFF. CDR3 coding DNA: TGTGCCAGCAGTTCCGGGACAGGGATGACTGAAGCTTTCTTT.

The V and J genes are TRBV6-4 and TRBJ1-1; 10 nucleotides align to TRBD1. The CDR3 consists of 13 residues. Per the germline V gene, CDR1 is MRHNA and CDR2 is SNTAGT. J lost 5 bases, V lost 6 bases, and 3 bases had no gene match. As DNA, the CDR3 is TGTGCCAGCAGGGGACAGGGGAGGACTGAAGCTTTCTTT. It yields the protein CASRGQGRTEAFF.